This T cell receptor beta chain is from a study of cytomegalovirus exposure and HLA in healthy donors. Broader study findings: CMV serostatus was the sole immune exposure data available.

It was with 60 Vbeta and 13 Jbeta primers that the PCR ran. This table comes from immunoSEQ multiplex PCR, and its TCRdb copy is limited to in-frame clones, with some not included. The sample shows 90,000 to 120,000 clones, around 80% of them seen only once. A note on this clone: What it binds is not known.

This CDR3 has 13 amino acids. V shed 2 bases, J shed 11 bases, and the junction held 9 bases outside the gene matches. Germline lookup yields CDR1 KGHSH and CDR2 LQKENI. The sequenced sample was PBMCs. The origin of this receptor is a woman under 30 in good health and CMV-seropositive. This chain connects TRBV18 to TRBJ2-7; 7 bases are a match to TRBD1. The CDR3 region has the DNA TGTGCCAGCTCACCAAACCGACAGGGTTCCGAGTACTTC. It encodes CASSPNRQGSEYF.